Below, one T cell receptor beta chain is given with its context. These data originate in a study of blood T cell repertoires in COVID-19. This CDR3 region has 14 residues. Trimming pared 4 bases from V and 0 bases from J, leaving 8 bases between. Germline V lookup: CDR1 ENHRY, CDR2 SYGVKD. Here immunoSEQ multiplex PCR was the method, and the copy in TCRdb shows in-frame clones only, minus some. The table has 150,000 to 180,000 clones, 75% to 90% seen once. The J gene is TRBJ2-3, the V gene TRBV10-3; D is perhaps TRBD2 (5 bases). The TCR was taken from a woman in her forties with acute or convalescent COVID-19. The specimen sequenced was peripheral blood. CDR3 sequence (DNA): TGTGCCATCAGTGGAGGGTCGAGCACAGATACGCAGTATTTT. Translation: CAISGGSSTDTQYF.